The entry that follows covers one T cell receptor (beta chain) sequence. The primer mix had 60 V beta and 13 J beta primers. Data came from immunoSEQ multiplex PCR; TCRdb stores just in-frame clones and leaves some out. The sample consists of about 64,000 clones, around 86% of them appearing once. The data belong to a study of glioma-infiltrating T cells after dendritic cell vaccination. The ends were cut back, 2 bases at V and 9 bases at J, with 13 bases in the middle. Germline V gives CDR1 MNHEY, CDR2 SVGAGI. The CDR3 length is 13 residues. The chain employs TRBV6-5 and TRBJ1-1, with D perhaps matching TRBD1 (5 bases). Sequences were derived from blood, sampled before dendritic cell vaccination. This receptor was obtained from a human donor with glioblastoma. DNA of the CDR3: TGTGCCAGCAGTTACGATACCCGGGGGAAAGCTTTCTTT. Amino acids: CASSYDTRGKAFF.